These 3 T cell receptor beta chains came from one sample sequenced in a study of cytomegalovirus exposure and HLA in healthy donors. Data came from immunoSEQ multiplex PCR; TCRdb stores just in-frame clones and leaves some out. The sample records about 140,000 clones, about nine tenths being singletons. The specimen was PBMCs. The receptors here all came from a man between 18 and 35 years old in good health and CMV-seronegative.

The V gene is TRBV10-3, the J gene TRBJ2-7; D not resolved. This CDR3 region has 12 residues. Germline V gives CDR1 ENHRY, CDR2 SYGVKD. V was clipped by 4 bases and J by 4 bases, with 8 bases between them. The CDR3 sequence is CAISGAKYEQYF. As DNA, the CDR3 is TGTGCCATCAGTGGAGCCAAATACGAGCAGTACTTC.

The chain employs TRBV30 and TRBJ1-2; no clear D gene. Germline V lookup: CDR1 GTSNPN, CDR2 SVGIG (reference sequence). V gave up 3 bases and J gave up 2 bases, with 13 bases separating them. This CDR3 contains 14 residues. CDR3 loop: CAWSAGDSNYGYTF. In DNA, the CDR3 is TGTGCCTGGAGCGCCGGGGATTCGAACTATGGCTACACCTTC.

J is TRBJ2-3 and V is TRBV27; 7 nucleotides align to TRBD1. This CDR3 comprises 15 residues. CDR1 and CDR2 (germline): MNHEY, SMNVEV (reference sequence). The V and J ends lost 5 bases and 2 bases, in that order; junction bases with no gene match: 7. This CDR3 is CASSPLDRITDTQYF. The CDR3, as DNA: TGTGCCAGCAGTCCCTTGGACAGGATCACAGATACGCAGTATTTT.